This is a list of T cell receptor beta chains from one sample in a study of T cell responses to AZD1222 COVID-19 vaccine. Some clones are missing from TCRdb's copy, which holds only in-frame ones; the method was immunoSEQ multiplex PCR. The sample includes about 100,000 clones, nearly 95% of them seen just once. The material was peripheral blood, obtained on day 0 of AZD1222 vaccination. The source of these receptors is an adult in good health. The CDR3 runs from the conserved cysteine through the conserved F or W. The D gene is left open where the match is weak. Expanded clones are given a class, and other clones once, few, many or no size at all.

d_gene	j_gene	v_gene	abundance	CDR3nt	CDR3aa
-	TRBJ2-5	TRBV21-1	-	TGTGCCAGCAGCAAGAGGACTAGCGGGATAGTACGGGAGACCCAGTACTTC	CASSKRTSGIVRETQYF
-	TRBJ2-1	TRBV16	few	TGTGCCAGCAGCCAACGGGGCGCGAAGCAGTTCTTC	CASSQRGAKQFF
-	TRBJ1-1	TRBV27	-	TGTGCCAGCAGTTTAATGCCCGGCGTGGCTGAAGCTTTCTTT	CASSLMPGVAEAFF
-	TRBJ2-5	TRBV2	-	TGTGCCAGCAATCGGGCCCAAGGGAGGCAGGAGACCCAGTACTTC	CASNRAQGRQETQYF
TRBD1	TRBJ1-2	TRBV6-1	-	TGTGCCAGCAGTGAAGCCGGACAGGGGGTTTCCTACACCTTC	CASSEAGQGVSYTF
TRBD1	TRBJ2-5	TRBV19	-	TGTGCCAGTGGGAGACAGGGTGCAGAGACCCAGTACTTC	CASGRQGAETQYF
-	TRBJ1-3	TRBV3-1/TRBV3-2	-	TGTGCCAGCAGCCAGGACATCTCTGGAAACACCATATATTTT	CASSQDISGNTIYF
-	TRBJ1-6	TRBV3-1/TRBV3-2	-	TGTGCCAGCAGCCAAGGGTTCGGGGATGCTAGCTCACCCCTCCACTTT	CASSQGFGDASSPLHF
TRBD2	TRBJ2-5	TRBV10-2	-	TGCGCCAGCAGTGAGGGACTAGTTCGAGAGACCCAGTACTTC	CASSEGLVRETQYF
TRBD1	TRBJ2-7	TRBV18	-	TGTGCCAGCTGGCTCGGACAGGGGGTCTACGAGCAGTACTTC	CASWLGQGVYEQYF
-	TRBJ1-2	TRBV30	-	TGTGCCTGGAACAGGGACTATGGCTACACCTTC	CAWNRDYGYTF
-	TRBJ2-1	TRBV5-6	-	TGTGCCAGCAGCTTGGTAGGTCTACCCAACAATGAGCAGTTCTTC	CASSLVGLPNNEQFF
-	TRBJ2-5	TRBV5-1	-	TGCGCCAGCAGCTTGGGCGATACCGTCGGGACCCAGTACTTC	CASSLGDTVGTQYF
-	TRBJ1-1	TRBV11-1	-	TGTGCCAGCACCCTTCAAGGGGCCTCGCAGGGCAAAGCTTTCTTT	CASTLQGASQGKAFF
-	TRBJ2-2	TRBV18	-	TGTGCCAGCTCACCTCGGGACACCGGGGAGCTGTTTTTT	CASSPRDTGELFF
-	TRBJ1-4	TRBV28	-	TGTGCCAGCAGGAACACAGGGTTAGGCGGAACTAATGAAAAACTGTTTTTT	CASRNTGLGGTNEKLFF
-	TRBJ1-2	TRBV27	-	TGTGCCAGCAGCCCCTTATGGGGCTATGGCTACACCTTC	CASSPLWGYGYTF
TRBD1	TRBJ1-5	TRBV28	-	TGTGCCAGCAGCTGGGACAGGGGTAGCAATCAGCCCCAGCATTTT	CASSWDRGSNQPQHF
TRBD2	TRBJ2-7	TRBV2	-	TGTGCCAGCAAAAGGGGACTAGACATCTACGAGCAGTACTTC	CASKRGLDIYEQYF
TRBD1	TRBJ2-3	TRBV30	-	TGTGCCGGGAGACAGGGGACTAGCACAGATACGCAGTATTTT	CAGRQGTSTDTQYF
TRBD1	TRBJ2-5	TRBV2	-	TGTGCCAGCACTCGGACAGGGCGGCAAGAGACCCAGTACTTC	CASTRTGRQETQYF
TRBD2	TRBJ2-1	TRBV20-1	-	TGCAGTGCTAGTTCCGGGACTAGCACGAATGAGCAGTTCTTC	CSASSGTSTNEQFF
-	TRBJ2-1	TRBV7-3	-	TGTGCCAGCAGCTTAAGTCAGGGAAACAATGAGCAGTTCTTC	CASSLSQGNNEQFF
-	TRBJ2-1	TRBV1	once	TGCACCAGCAGCCAAGATGAGGCTAGCGGGAGATCGGAATTAGATATCTTC	CTSSQDEASGRSELDIF
-	TRBJ1-6	TRBV7-3	-	TGTGCCAGCAGCTTATACCCAGCCCACTATAATTCACCCCTCCACTTT	CASSLYPAHYNSPLHF
-	TRBJ2-2	TRBV28	-	TGTGCCAGCAGTTCTCCGAACACCGGGGAGCTGTTTTTT	CASSSPNTGELFF
-	TRBJ2-7	TRBV23-1	-	TGCGCCAGCAGCTTTGGACAGCGCCTAACCTACGAGCAGTACTTC	CASSFGQRLTYEQYF
TRBD2	TRBJ2-3	TRBV9	-	TGTGCCAGCAGCGTACGCCCTAGCGGGAGGAACAAATCTAGCACAGATACGCAGTATTTT	CASSVRPSGRNKSSTDTQYF
-	TRBJ1-1	TRBV7-6	-	TGTGCCAGCAGGTCGGGGGGAAAGAACACTGAAGCTTTCTTT	CASRSGGKNTEAFF
TRBD1	TRBJ1-3	TRBV5-8	-	TGTGCCAGCAGCTTGAGGGGACAGGGGCCGAGCTCTGGAAACACCATATATTTT	CASSLRGQGPSSGNTIYF
-	TRBJ2-2	TRBV27	once	TGTGCCAGCAGTTACGGTCCAACATGGAACACCGGGGAGCTGTTTTTT	CASSYGPTWNTGELFF
-	TRBJ1-1	TRBV2	-	TGTGCCAGCAGCCGGGACGGCTACACTGAAGCTTTCTTT	CASSRDGYTEAFF
TRBD1	TRBJ1-5	TRBV19	-	TGTGCCAGTAGTCCGACAGGGGGCAATCAGCCCCAGCATTTT	CASSPTGGNQPQHF
TRBD2	TRBJ2-2	TRBV29-1	-	TGCAGCGTTGATAGCGGGATCGGCACCGGGGAGCTGTTTTTT	CSVDSGIGTGELFF
-	TRBJ2-1	TRBV18	-	TGTGCCAGCTCACCGGATTACCACAATGAGCAGTTCTTC	CASSPDYHNEQFF
TRBD1	TRBJ1-6	TRBV7-2	-	TGTGCCAGCAGCTTAGCGTCGACAGGGCAATCACCCCTCCACTTT	CASSLASTGQSPLHF
-	TRBJ1-3	TRBV19	-	TGTGCCAGTAACGTACCCTCGGCGGCTGGAAACACCATATATTTT	CASNVPSAAGNTIYF
TRBD2	TRBJ2-7	TRBV29-1	-	TGCAGCGTTGGGTTAGCGGGAGGGCCGGGAGAGCAGTACTTC	CSVGLAGGPGEQYF
TRBD1	TRBJ1-5	TRBV6-6	-	TGTGCCAGCAGTGCTATACAGGGGCAGCCCCAGCATTTT	CASSAIQGQPQHF
-	TRBJ2-3	TRBV6-1	-	TGTGCCAGCAGTGAAGCGGGTTCCACAGATACGCAGTATTTT	CASSEAGSTDTQYF
TRBD1	TRBJ1-5	TRBV19	-	TGTGCCAGTAGTATAGGGACAGGCTCCCTTAGCAATCAGCCCCAGCATTTT	CASSIGTGSLSNQPQHF
-	TRBJ2-1	TRBV6-5	-	TGTGCCAGCAGTTACAGGAGCGGAAGGAATGAGCAGTTCTTC	CASSYRSGRNEQFF
TRBD1	TRBJ2-5	TRBV7-8	-	TGTGCCAGCAGCCCGAGTGGGACAGGGCTAGAGACCCAGTACTTC	CASSPSGTGLETQYF
TRBD1	TRBJ1-2	TRBV10-3	once	TGTGCCATCAGTGGCCCCGGACAGGGGAGCTATGGCTACACCTTC	CAISGPGQGSYGYTF
-	TRBJ2-7	TRBV5-1	-	TGCGCCAGCACAGGGGCGTCCTACGAGCAGTACTTC	CASTGASYEQYF